This TCR beta chain was sequenced for a study of blood T cell repertoires in COVID-19. The wider study: The analysed material was cDNA or gDNA that came from T cells, B-cell-depleted T cells, or PBMCs.

In the source study's methods: Amplification of reference gene primers provided the estimated nucleated cell counts. The assay was immunoSEQ multiplex PCR, and TCRdb's table has in-frame clones only and misses some. Clone size and V and J calls were adopted from that table, with D and trimming inferred from the DNA. The sample contains tens of thousands of clones, roughly 80% of which appear only once. The CDR3 is 13 amino acids. Trimming took off 3 bases at V and 5 bases at J, with 10 bases between the two ends. CDR1 is SNHLY and CDR2 is FYNNEI in the germline V gene. Ages ranged from about 18 to 100 years, with residence in 24 US areas. Allocation to cohorts depended on clinical history reported by the participants.

V is TRBV2 and J is TRBJ2-5, with D possibly TRBD2 on 5 matching bases. The sequence was collected from a middle-aged woman with acute COVID-19. The sequenced sample was PBMCs or T cells enriched from blood (not recorded which). In DNA form, the CDR3 reads TGTGCCAGCAGTGAGGTCCTAGCTGAGACCCAGTACTTC. Protein product: CASSEVLAETQYF.